One and the same sample provided the 30 T cell receptor beta chains below, sequenced in a study of blood T cell dynamics during melanoma immunotherapy. TCRdb's copy holds only in-frame clones and misses some; the assay was immunoSEQ multiplex PCR. The table includes about 22,000 clones, roughly 90% detected once. Regarding time point: pre-treatment baseline. Sequencing used blood, obtained from a patient treated with checkpoint blockade. These receptors came from a human donor with melanoma.

The chain is built from TRBV19 and TRBJ2-7, with unresolved D. V gave up 8 bases and J gave up 2 bases, with 7 bases separating them. Germline V CDR1 and CDR2: LNHDA, SQIVND (reference sequence). This CDR3 is built from 11 residues. The CDR3 sequence is CASGRTYEQYF. The CDR3 nucleotides are TGTGCCAGTGGCCGGACCTACGAGCAGTACTTC. The whole variable domain, filled in from reference TRBV19 and TRBJ2-7, reads DGGITQSPKYLFRKEGQNVTLSCEQNLNHDAMYWYRQDPGQGLRLIYYSQIVNDFQKGDIAEGYSVSREKKESFPLTVTSAQKNPTAFYLCASGRTYEQYFGPGTRLTVT.

The chain uses TRBV28 and TRBJ2-7, with TRBD2 identical over 9 bases. The junction had 12 bases not matched to a gene; V was cut back by 5 bases and J by 7 bases. The V gene's germline CDR1 is MDHEN and CDR2 SYDVKM. This CDR3 contains 15 residues. The CDR3 coding sequence is TGTGCCAGCAGTCCCCCTCAGCGGGAGGACAGGGAGCAGTACTTC. This translates into CASSPPQREDREQYF.

The chain couples TRBV4-1 to TRBJ1-4, with D hard to call. CDR3 length: 13 amino acids. Per germline, CDR1 MGHRA and CDR2 YSYEKL. Trimming stripped 3 bases from V and 5 bases from J, with 7 bases between. As DNA, the CDR3 is TGCGCCAGCAGCCAGTCAGAGAATGAAAAACTGTTTTTT. This codes for CASSQSENEKLFF.

The rearrangement links TRBV28 to TRBJ1-3; TRBD1 is a possible D gene (5 bases). V lost 4 bases to trimming and J lost 1 base, with 14 bases between them. Looked up from germline, CDR1 is MDHEN and CDR2 is SYDVKM. The CDR3 length is 16 residues. The CDR3, as DNA: TGTGCCAGCAGTTCTTTTTATCGGGGGTCTGGAAACACCATATATTTT. Protein product: CASSSFYRGSGNTIYF.

The chain carries TRBV5-1 and TRBJ2-5, with D possibly TRBD2 on 6 matching bases. Germline CDR1 SGHRS, CDR2 YFSETQ. This CDR3 spans 15 amino acids. The germline V and J ends were trimmed by 1 base and 5 bases, with 15 bases remaining between them. The CDR3 DNA follows: TGCGCCAGCAGCTTGTCGGGGGTCGGTGGGGAGACCCAGTACTTC. Translating it yields CASSLSGVGGETQYF.

The gene calls are TRBV6-5 and TRBJ1-3; D call uncertain. Germline CDR1 MNHEY, CDR2 SVGAGI. Trimming left V 4 bases short and J 3 bases short, with 7 bases between. The CDR3 loop spans 13 amino acids. The CDR3 region is CASSLLLGNTIYF. Written as DNA, the CDR3 is TGTGCCAGCAGTTTGCTACTTGGAAACACCATATATTTT.

V usage is TRBV27 and J usage is TRBJ1-2; 7 bases fit TRBD1. Germline CDR1 is MNHEY and CDR2 is SMNVEV (reference sequence). The CDR3 is made up of 17 amino acids. Unmatched junction bases numbered 17, after V lost 6 bases and J lost 4 bases. The CDR3 DNA is TGTGCCAGCAGGAGGGGGATTGAAGGGGGCTTGAGCTATGGCTACACCTTC. It is translated as CASRRGIEGGLSYGYTF.

The chain is built from TRBV28 and TRBJ1-1; a possible D gene is TRBD1 (6 bases). The CDR3 is 15 amino acids. Germline-derived CDR1 and CDR2 are MDHEN and SYDVKM. The V gene lost 5 bases and the J gene lost 4 bases, with 17 bases spanning the gap. The CDR3 nucleotides are TGTGCCAGCAGTCGTCCGCGGGGGCTCGGCACTGAAGCTTTCTTT. It yields the protein CASSRPRGLGTEAFF.

The chain couples TRBV5-4 to TRBJ2-3, with D uncertain. CDR1 and CDR2 (germline): SGHNT, YYREEE (reference sequence). This CDR3 region has 14 residues. The V end lost 0 bases, the J end lost 0 bases, and 5 bases lay between the germline ends. This CDR3 is CASSLGGSTDTQYF. CDR3 in DNA: TGTGCCAGCAGCTTGGGAGGTAGCACAGATACGCAGTATTTT.

V gene TRBV9 combines with J gene TRBJ1-1; TRBD1 aligns across 9 bases. The CDR3 spans 15 residues. Germline V CDR1 and CDR2: SGDLS, YYNGEE. J lost 1 base, V lost 4 bases, and 5 bases had no gene match. The CDR3 here is CASSLTGGENTEAFF. CDR3 nucleotides: TGTGCCAGCAGCCTTACAGGGGGCGAGAACACTGAAGCTTTCTTT.

The chain combines TRBV19 with TRBJ1-6; tentatively, D is TRBD1 (5 bases). This CDR3 is 14 amino acids long. Germline-derived CDR1 and CDR2 are LNHDA and SQIVND (reference sequence). Trimming shortened V by 2 bases and J by 10 bases, and 12 bases separated the two germline ends. CDR3: CASSISGWESPLHF. The CDR3 bases are TGTGCCAGTAGTATATCAGGGTGGGAATCACCCCTCCACTTT. The full variable domain, its missing parts supplied by reference TRBV19 and TRBJ1-6, is DGGITQSPKYLFRKEGQNVTLSCEQNLNHDAMYWYRQDPGQGLRLIYYSQIVNDFQKGDIAEGYSVSREKKESFPLTVTSAQKNPTAFYLCASSISGWESPLHFGNGTRLTVT.

V and J are TRBV5-1 and TRBJ2-7; the match to TRBD1 covers 7 bases. CDR3 length: 16 residues. With V trimmed by 0 bases and J by 0 bases, 6 bases remained unmatched. CDR1 and CDR2 (germline): SGHRS, YFSETQ. In DNA, the CDR3 is TGCGCCAGCAGCTTGGCATCGACAGGGATCTCCTACGAGCAGTACTTC. Translated: CASSLASTGISYEQYF.

This sequence joins TRBV28 and TRBJ1-1, with TRBD1 matching over 7 bases. With V trimmed by 5 bases and J by 3 bases, 9 bases remained unmatched. This CDR3 comprises 15 residues. Germline CDR1 reads MDHEN; CDR2 reads SYDVKM. The chain's CDR3 is CASSPPGQFYTEAFF. The CDR3, as DNA: TGTGCCAGCAGTCCCCCGGGACAGTTTTACACTGAAGCTTTCTTT.

V is TRBV28 and J is TRBJ1-1; a possible D gene is TRBD1 (5 bases). The CDR3 totals 18 residues. V lost 1 base and J 4 bases, leaving 22 bases between the germline ends. Germline V CDR1 and CDR2: MDHEN, SYDVKM. The CDR3 loop reads CASSLYGRGRGGSTEAFF. In DNA form, the CDR3 reads TGTGCCAGCAGTTTATATGGCCGGGGGAGGGGAGGTTCCACTGAAGCTTTCTTT.

The chain recombines TRBV6-1 with TRBJ2-1; 10 bases fit TRBD1. Germline CDR1 and CDR2: MNHNS and SASEGT. The length of the CDR3 is 14 residues. V shed 2 bases and J 8 bases; nucleotides not matched to a gene: 3. The CDR3 bases are TGTGCCAGCAGTGAAAGGACAGGGGGGCATGAGCAGTTCTTC. The encoded protein is CASSERTGGHEQFF.

This clone occurred a few times. The gene calls are TRBV6-6 and TRBJ1-6; tentatively, D is TRBD1 (5 bases). CDR1 and CDR2 (germline): MNHNY, SVGAGI (reference sequence). Trimming cost V 0 bases and J 8 bases, with 8 bases left between them. CDR3 length equals 14 residues. For the CDR3, the DNA is TGTGCCAGCAGTTACTCTACAGGTGATTCACCCCTCCACTTT. As protein: CASSYSTGDSPLHF.

The CDR3 DNA reads as TGTGCCAGCAGCGCGGGTACTGCAGATACGCAGTATTTT. The encoded protein is CASSAGTADTQYF. V and J are TRBV11-1 and TRBJ2-3; a weak D match, TRBD2 (5 bases). The V and J ends lost 5 bases and 4 bases respectively, with 10 bases between them. The CDR3 is 13 residues long. CDR1 SGHAT and CDR2 FQDESV come from the germline V gene (reference sequence).

The chain joins TRBV29-1 to TRBJ2-7, with D perhaps matching TRBD1 (6 bases). CDR1 is SQVTM, CDR2 ANQGSEA, per germline. V was pared by 5 bases and J by 5 bases, with 13 bases between. The CDR3 spans 12 residues. In DNA, the CDR3 is TGCAGCGTTCCAGGGGATAGCGACGAGCAGTACTTC. Encoded protein: CSVPGDSDEQYF.

V gene TRBV30 combines with J gene TRBJ1-5; D not certain. Trimming took off 4 bases at V and 8 bases at J, with 15 bases between the two ends. Germline values: CDR1 GTSNPN, CDR2 SVGIG (reference sequence). CDR3 length equals 13 residues. The CDR3 sequence: CAWNTGRNKPQHF. The CDR3 DNA reads TGTGCCTGGAATACCGGCAGGAATAAGCCCCAGCATTTT.

V is TRBV5-1 and J is TRBJ2-7, with TRBD2 identical over 7 bases. The CDR3 loop spans 14 amino acids. The ends lost 0 bases at V and 3 bases at J; junction bases unmatched: 3. Germline V gene data show CDR1 as SGHRS and CDR2 as YFSETQ. The CDR3 DNA reads TGCGCCAGCAGCTTGGCGGGGGAGGGCTACGAGCAGTACTTC. Protein: CASSLAGEGYEQYF.

V gene TRBV2 combines with J gene TRBJ2-4; D remains unclear. The ends were cut back, 4 bases at V and 2 bases at J, with 6 bases in the middle. Germline V gives CDR1 SNHLY, CDR2 FYNNEI. The CDR3 contains 13 residues. The CDR3 protein is CASSVGSKNIQYF. CDR3 DNA sequence: TGTGCCAGCAGTGTTGGATCCAAAAACATTCAGTACTTC.

The chain joins TRBV7-6 to TRBJ2-3; D may be TRBD2 (7 bases). Trimming took off 5 bases at V and 4 bases at J, with 19 bases between the two ends. The CDR3 runs to 16 residues. Per the germline V gene, CDR1 is SGHVS and CDR2 is FNYEAQ. The CDR3 sequence is CASSRGGAEFSDTQYF. CDR3 bases: TGTGCCAGCAGCAGGGGGGGGGCGGAATTTTCAGATACGCAGTATTTT.

CDR3 residues: CASSIGASNTEAFF. The DNA of the CDR3 is TGTGCCAGTAGTATAGGGGCTTCGAACACTGAAGCTTTCTTT. The V and J genes are TRBV19 and TRBJ1-1; D is unresolved. Per germline, CDR1 LNHDA and CDR2 SQIVND (reference sequence). This CDR3 is built from 14 residues. Trimming left V 1 base short and J 1 base short, with 7 bases between.

The chain combines TRBV10-2 with TRBJ1-5; D not resolved. Germline V gene data show CDR1 as WSHSY and CDR2 as SAAADI. There are 12 residues in the CDR3. The ends were cut back, 2 bases at V and 6 bases at J, with 5 bases in the middle. The CDR3 region has the DNA TGCGCCAGCAGTGAGGTCGGTCAGCCCCAGCATTTT. It translates to CASSEVGQPQHF.

This rearrangement joins TRBV7-3 to TRBJ2-7; no reliable D call. This CDR3 has 15 residues. The V and J ends lost 5 bases and 0 bases respectively, with 14 bases between them. Per germline, CDR1 SGHTA and CDR2 FQGTGA. Here the CDR3 DNA reads TGTGCCAGCAGCCCCGACGGCGGTCTCTCCTACGAGCAGTACTTC. Translation gives CASSPDGGLSYEQYF.

This rearrangement joins TRBV5-1 to TRBJ1-1, with TRBD1 matching over 7 bases. Germline V CDR1 and CDR2: SGHRS, YFSETQ. CDR3 length: 14 amino acids. Germline trimming cut 4 bases from V and 2 bases from J; bases unmatched to any gene: 5. CDR3 amino acids: CASSIGTANTEAFF. The CDR3 DNA is TGCGCCAGCAGCATCGGGACAGCAAACACTGAAGCTTTCTTT. Full variable domain (rest looked up from reference TRBV5-1 and TRBJ1-1): KAGVTQTPRYLIKTRGQQVTLSCSPISGHRSVSWYQQTPGQGLQFLFEYFSETQRNKGNFPGRFSGRQFSNSRSEMNVSTLELGDSALYLCASSIGTANTEAFFGQGTRLTVV.

The V call is TRBV15, the J call TRBJ2-1, with TRBD2 as a possible D gene (6 bases). Trimming pared 0 bases from V and 1 base from J, leaving 16 bases between. The CDR3 extends over 18 amino acids. Germline V lookup: CDR1 LNHNV, CDR2 YYDKDF (reference sequence). The CDR3 coding sequence is TGTGCCACCAGCAGAGATAAAAGCTGGGCGGGATCCTACAATGAGCAGTTCTTC. It encodes CATSRDKSWAGSYNEQFF. Using reference TRBV15 and TRBJ2-1 for the parts outside the CDR3, the full variable domain is DAMVIQNPRYQVTQFGKPVTLSCSQTLNHNVMYWYQQKSSQAPKLLFHYYDKDFNNEADTPDNFQSRRPNTSFCFLDIRSPGLGDTAMYLCATSRDKSWAGSYNEQFFGPGTRLTVL.

The chain carries TRBV2 and TRBJ2-1; possible D gene TRBD1, 6 bases. Trimming pared 2 bases from V and 5 bases from J, leaving 16 bases between. CDR1 and CDR2 from the germline V gene are SNHLY and FYNNEI. This CDR3 spans 16 amino acids. The CDR3 region has the DNA TGTGCCAGCAGTGAATGGGGTACAGGGTCCAACAATGAGCAGTTCTTC. Its protein is CASSEWGTGSNNEQFF.

The chain couples TRBV7-9 to TRBJ1-1; possibly TRBD1 for D (5 bases). Trimming removed 1 base at V and 1 base at J, with 7 bases between. Germline V CDR1 and CDR2: SEHNR, FQNEAQ (reference sequence). CDR3 length: 14 amino acids. The CDR3 loop reads CASSLGTTNTEAFF. The CDR3 nucleotides are TGTGCCAGCAGCTTAGGGACAACGAACACTGAAGCTTTCTTT.

The V gene is TRBV10-1, the J gene TRBJ2-5, with 11 bases identical to TRBD2. The V gene's germline CDR1 is WNHNN and CDR2 SYGVQD (reference sequence). The junction had 3 bases not matched to a gene; V was cut back by 2 bases and J by 7 bases. The CDR3 is 14 amino acids. The CDR3 DNA follows: TGCGCCAGCAGTGAGGTAGCGGGGGGGTCGACCCAGTACTTC. This sequence encodes CASSEVAGGSTQYF.